This T cell receptor beta chain was observed in a study of T cells in localized non-small cell lung cancer. Points from the study as a whole: Median about 58 top-100 tumor clones were shared with paired adjacent lung.

With 8 bases removed from V and 0 bases from J, the gap between germline ends came to 10 bases. The CDR3 sequence is 13 residues long. Germline values: CDR1 MNHEY, CDR2 SVGAGI. Details on this clone: The antigen is unknown.

Repertoires were generated with immunoSEQ multiplex PCR, while TCRdb's copy carries only in-frame clones and drops some. Among about 59,000 clones listed, roughly 90% were seen once. The sequencing here drew on peripheral blood, taken before any cancer treatment. This TCR derives from a woman aged 35 to 70 with stage I lung adenocarcinoma. The chain combines TRBV6-5 with TRBJ2-5; a possible D gene is TRBD1 (6 bases). The CDR3 DNA reads as TGTGCCAGCGGCCCAGGGGACCAAGAGACCCAGTACTTC. This encodes CASGPGDQETQYF.